This T cell receptor (beta chain) appears in the sequencing data of a study of control samples from healthy donors and cancer patients. The germline V gene encodes CDR1 SQVTM and CDR2 ANQGSEA. V lost 5 bases to trimming and J lost 4 bases, with 11 bases between them. The CDR3 loop spans 12 amino acids. The table came from immunoSEQ multiplex PCR; TCRdb's copy has only in-frame clones and leaves some out. This sample yields 150,000 to 200,000 clones, of which roughly 88% are seen a single time; roughly 5% belongs to the top ten. What was sequenced was blood. This receptor was obtained from a woman aged 30 to 39 in good health. V gene TRBV29-1 combines with J gene TRBJ1-1, with D hard to call. In DNA, the CDR3 is TGCAGCGTTTGGGCAGTCCCCACTGAAGCTTTCTTT. It is translated as CSVWAVPTEAFF.